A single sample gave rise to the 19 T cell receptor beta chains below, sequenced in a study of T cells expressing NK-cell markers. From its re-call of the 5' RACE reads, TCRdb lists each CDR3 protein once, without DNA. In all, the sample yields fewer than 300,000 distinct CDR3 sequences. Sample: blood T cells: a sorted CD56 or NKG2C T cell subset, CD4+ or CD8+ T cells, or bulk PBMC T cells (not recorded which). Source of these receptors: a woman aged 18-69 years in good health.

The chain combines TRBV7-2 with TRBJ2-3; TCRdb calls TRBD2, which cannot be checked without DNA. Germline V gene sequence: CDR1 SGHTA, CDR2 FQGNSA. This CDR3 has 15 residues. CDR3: CASSFRGGLTDTQYF.

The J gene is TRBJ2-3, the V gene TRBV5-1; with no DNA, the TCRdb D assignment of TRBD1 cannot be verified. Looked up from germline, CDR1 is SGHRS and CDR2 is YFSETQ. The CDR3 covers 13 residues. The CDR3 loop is CASSAGPQDTQYF.

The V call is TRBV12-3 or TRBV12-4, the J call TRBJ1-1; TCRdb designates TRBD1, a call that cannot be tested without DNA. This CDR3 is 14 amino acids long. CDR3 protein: CASRKQGVNTEAFF.

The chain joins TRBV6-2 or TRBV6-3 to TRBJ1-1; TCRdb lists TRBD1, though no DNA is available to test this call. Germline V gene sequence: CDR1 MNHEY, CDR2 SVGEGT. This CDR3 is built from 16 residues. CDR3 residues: CASSDRRDRLATEAFF.

The CDR3 region is CASITRTDDNSPLHF. The V call is TRBV19, the J call TRBJ1-6. Germline CDR1 reads LNHDA; CDR2 reads SQIVND (reference sequence). The CDR3 extends over 15 amino acids.

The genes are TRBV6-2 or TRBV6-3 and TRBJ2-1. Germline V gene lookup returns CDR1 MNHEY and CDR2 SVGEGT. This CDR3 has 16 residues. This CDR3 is CASSTKTYPSYNEQFF.

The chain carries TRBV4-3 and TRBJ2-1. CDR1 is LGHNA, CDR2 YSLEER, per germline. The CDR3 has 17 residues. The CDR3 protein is CASSQVMHRSSYNEQFF.

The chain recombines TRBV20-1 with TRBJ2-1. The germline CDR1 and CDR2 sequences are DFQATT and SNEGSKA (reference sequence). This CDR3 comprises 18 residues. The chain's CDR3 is CSAQRGSLGISSYNEQFF.

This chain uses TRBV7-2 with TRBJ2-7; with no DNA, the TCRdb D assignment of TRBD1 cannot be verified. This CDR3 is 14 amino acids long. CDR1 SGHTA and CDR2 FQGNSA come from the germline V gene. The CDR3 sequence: CASSLPLGLNEQYF. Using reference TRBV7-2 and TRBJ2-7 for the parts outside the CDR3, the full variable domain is GAGVSQSPSNKVTEKGKDVELRCDPISGHTALYWYRQSLGQGLEFLIYFQGNSAPDKSGLPSDRFSAERTGGSVSTLTIQRTQQEDSAVYLCASSLPLGLNEQYFGPGTRLTVT.

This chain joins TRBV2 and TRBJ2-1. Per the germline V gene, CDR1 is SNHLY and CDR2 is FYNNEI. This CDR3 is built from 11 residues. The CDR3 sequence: CASNLYNEQFF.

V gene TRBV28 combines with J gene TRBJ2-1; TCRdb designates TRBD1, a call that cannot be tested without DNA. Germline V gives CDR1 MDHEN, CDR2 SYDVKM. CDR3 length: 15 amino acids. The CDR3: CASSSRRDNHNEQFF. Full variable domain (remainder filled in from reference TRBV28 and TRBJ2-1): DVKVTQSSRYLVKRTGEKVFLECVQDMDHENMFWYRQDPGLGLRLIYFSYDVKMKEKGDIPEGYSVSREKKERFSLILESASTNQTSMYLCASSSRRDNHNEQFFGPGTRLTVL.

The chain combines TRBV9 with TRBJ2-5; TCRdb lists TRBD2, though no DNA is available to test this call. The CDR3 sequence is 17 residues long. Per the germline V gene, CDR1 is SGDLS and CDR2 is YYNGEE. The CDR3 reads CASSPSGIAGDWETQYF.

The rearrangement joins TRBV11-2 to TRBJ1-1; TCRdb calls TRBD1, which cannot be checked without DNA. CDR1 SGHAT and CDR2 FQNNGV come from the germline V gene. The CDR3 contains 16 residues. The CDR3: CASSSRGWGRGTEAFF.

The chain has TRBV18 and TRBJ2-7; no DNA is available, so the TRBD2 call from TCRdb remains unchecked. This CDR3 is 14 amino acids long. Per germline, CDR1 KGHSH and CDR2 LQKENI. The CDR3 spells CASSNVAGVYEQYF.

CDR3 region: CASSRGTGLGNEQFF. The rearrangement uses TRBV11-2 and TRBJ2-1; the D call of TRBD1 rests on TCRdb alone, since no DNA is present to check it. CDR1 is SGHAT, CDR2 FQNNGV, per germline. The CDR3 totals 15 residues.

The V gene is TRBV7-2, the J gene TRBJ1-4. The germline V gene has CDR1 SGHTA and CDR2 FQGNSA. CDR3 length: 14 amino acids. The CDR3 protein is CASSLLGEVGELFF.

CDR3 in amino acids: CASSVVNTEAFF. The chain links TRBV9 to TRBJ1-1. This CDR3 comprises 12 residues. The germline CDR1 and CDR2 sequences are SGDLS and YYNGEE.

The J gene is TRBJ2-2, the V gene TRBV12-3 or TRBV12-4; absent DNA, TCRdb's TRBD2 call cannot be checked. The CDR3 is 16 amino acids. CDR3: CASSLRRGGRTGELFF.

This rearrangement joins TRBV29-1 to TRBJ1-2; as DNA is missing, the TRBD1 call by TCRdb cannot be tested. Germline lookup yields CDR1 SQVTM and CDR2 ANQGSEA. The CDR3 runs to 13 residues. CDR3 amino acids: CSAATGLTYGYTF.